Listed here are 21 T cell receptor beta chains from one sample, sequenced in a study of neoadjuvant nivolumab and ipilimumab in lung cancer (dated by TCRdb to about 2020). The sample's time point label is to be understood as: pretherapy, before neoadjuvant immune checkpoint inhibitors. The library relied on the immunoSEQ multiplex PCR assay. TCRdb provides this immuneACCESS table in a form limited to in-frame rearrangements. Some clones are lacking; in checked studies, under half of them reflect an unresolved V gene, and why the rest are absent is not known. The sample table records 45,000 to 55,000 clones; 75% to 90% of these occur just once. In total, the top ten clones hold more than 3% of the sample. This material consisted of blood, taken before neoadjuvant nivolumab, alone or with ipilimumab. The receptors were gathered from an adult with non-small cell lung cancer. Some clones in this sample may be carry-over from other donors' samples.

This chain connects TRBV5-1 to TRBJ2-5; 7 bases are shared with TRBD1. This CDR3 comprises 16 residues. Germline trimming cut 0 bases from V and 2 bases from J; bases unmatched to any gene: 7. Per the germline V gene, CDR1 is SGHRS and CDR2 is YFSETQ. In DNA form, the CDR3 reads TGCGCCAGCAGCTTGGTGTTGTCAGGGGGACAAGAGACCCAGTACTTC. Residues: CASSLVLSGGQETQYF.

In its sample, this clone was seen a few times. The V gene is TRBV29-1, the J gene TRBJ2-3; a weak D match, TRBD2 (5 bases). The length of the CDR3 is 14 residues. CDR1 and CDR2 (germline): SQVTM, ANQGSEA. Trimming took 7 bases from V and 0 from J, leaving 14 bases between them. CDR3 bases: TGCAGCGCCGGCCCGGGGTTTAGCACAGATACGCAGTATTTT. It codes for CSAGPGFSTDTQYF.

This chain uses TRBV9 with TRBJ2-4, with a weak D call TRBD2 (6 bases). The CDR3 runs to 14 residues. CDR1 and CDR2 from the germline V gene are SGDLS and YYNGEE. V was clipped by 3 bases and J by 5 bases, with 12 bases between them. CDR3 amino acids: CASSAGLIENIQYF. CDR3 nucleotide sequence: TGTGCCAGCAGCGCGGGACTTATAGAAAACATTCAGTACTTC.

The gene calls are TRBV29-1 and TRBJ2-7, with TRBD2 as a possible D gene (6 bases). CDR3 length: 15 residues. Germline CDR1 is SQVTM and CDR2 is ANQGSEA. V shed 1 base and J shed 3 bases, with 16 bases lying between them. The CDR3 loop reads CSVEGGASADYEQYF. CDR3 nucleotides: TGCAGCGTTGAAGGAGGGGCTAGCGCAGACTACGAGCAGTACTTC.

This chain links TRBV5-6 with TRBJ2-2; no clear D gene. Germline loops: CDR1 SGHDT, CDR2 YYEEEE. Trimming removed 0 bases from V and 5 bases from J, with 5 bases in between. The CDR3 is 13 amino acids. In DNA form, the CDR3 reads TGTGCCAGCAGCTTGGGGCGAACCGGGGAGCTGTTTTTT. Protein sequence: CASSLGRTGELFF. The variable domain in full, with the rest retrieved from reference TRBV5-6 and TRBJ2-2, is DAGVTQSPTHLIKTRGQQVTLRCSPKSGHDTVSWYQQALGQGPQFIFQYYEEEERQRGNFPDRFSGHQFPNYSSELNVNALLLGDSALYLCASSLGRTGELFFGEGSRLTVL.

The DNA of the CDR3 is TGTGCCAGCAGCTTAGGATCAAGGCGGGACGACATTCAGTACTTC. It is translated as CASSLGSRRDDIQYF. The chain has TRBV11-2 and TRBJ2-4; tentatively, D is TRBD2 (6 bases). The CDR3 has 15 amino acids. V shed 1 base and J shed 8 bases, with 15 bases lying between them. Germline CDR1 reads SGHAT; CDR2 reads FQNNGV. The full variable domain, in which reference TRBV11-2 and TRBJ2-4 provide the parts outside the CDR3, is EAGVAQSPRYKIIEKRQSVAFWCNPISGHATLYWYQQILGQGPKLLIQFQNNGVVDDSQLPKDRFSAERLKGVDSTLKIQPAKLEDSAVYLCASSLGSRRDDIQYFGAGTRLSVL.

J is TRBJ2-2 and V is TRBV9; D not resolved. V was clipped by 0 bases and J by 2 bases, with 8 bases between them. Per germline, CDR1 SGDLS and CDR2 YYNGEE. The CDR3 is 15 residues long. CDR3 sequence reads: CASSVEVTNTGELFF. Here the CDR3 DNA reads TGTGCCAGCAGCGTAGAGGTCACCAACACCGGGGAGCTGTTTTTT.

V is TRBV5-5 and J is TRBJ2-7; perhaps TRBD2 as D (6 bases). The germline gives CDR1 SGHKS, CDR2 YYEKEE (reference sequence). The CDR3 runs to 14 residues. Trimming took 3 bases from V and 1 from J, leaving 11 bases between them. CDR3 sequence (DNA): TGTGCCAGCAGCTGGGGGGTAATATCCTACGAGCAGTACTTC. It encodes CASSWGVISYEQYF.

This rearrangement joins TRBV7-2 to TRBJ2-7, with a weak D call TRBD2 (6 bases). Deletions cut 4 bases from V and 10 bases from J, with 17 bases between. CDR3 size: 13 residues. Germline assignment: CDR1 SGHTA and CDR2 FQGNSA. The CDR3 bases are TGTGCCAGCAGCTCAACCCGTAGCGGCCCCCAGTACTTC. Translating gives CASSSTRSGPQYF. Full variable domain (outside the CDR3, taken from reference TRBV7-2 and TRBJ2-7): GAGVSQSPSNKVTEKGKDVELRCDPISGHTALYWYRQSLGQGLEFLIYFQGNSAPDKSGLPSDRFSAERTGGSVSTLTIQRTQQEDSAVYLCASSSTRSGPQYFGPGTRLTVT.

This clone occurred a few times. The chain joins TRBV29-1 to TRBJ1-1, with D uncertain. V lost 6 bases and J 3 bases, leaving 8 bases between the germline ends. The germline gives CDR1 SQVTM, CDR2 ANQGSEA. The CDR3 contains 11 residues. The CDR3 loop is CSVRRDTEAFF. The CDR3 coding sequence is TGCAGCGTAAGGAGGGACACTGAAGCTTTCTTT.

The chain is built from TRBV25-1 and TRBJ2-7; D perhaps matches TRBD1 (7 bases). V lost 5 bases and J lost 1, with 18 bases in between. This CDR3 has 16 residues. The germline CDR1 and CDR2 sequences are MGHDK and SYGVNS. CDR3 in amino acids: CASSREATGTSYEQYF. The CDR3 nucleotides are TGTGCCAGCAGTAGGGAGGCGACAGGGACTTCCTACGAGCAGTACTTC.

The rearrangement uses TRBV11-2 and TRBJ1-2, with D uncertain. V gave up 4 bases and J gave up 2 bases, with 8 bases separating them. CDR1 and CDR2 (germline): SGHAT, FQNNGV. The CDR3 length is 13 residues. The CDR3 DNA sequence: TGTGCCAGCAGCTCGGGCCAAAACTATGGCTACACCTTC. Residues: CASSSGQNYGYTF.

V and J are TRBV5-1 and TRBJ2-1; a weak D match, TRBD2 (7 bases). This CDR3 contains 18 residues. Germline V lookup: CDR1 SGHRS, CDR2 YFSETQ. V was trimmed by 0 bases and J by 3 bases, leaving 19 bases between them. CDR3 residues: CASSLEPGGRGYYNEQFF. CDR3 coding DNA: TGCGCCAGCAGCTTGGAACCCGGGGGGCGGGGGTACTACAATGAGCAGTTCTTC.

The chain has TRBV11-2 and TRBJ2-7; D gene ambiguous. Germline CDR1 SGHAT, CDR2 FQNNGV. Deletions cut 3 bases from V and 2 bases from J, with 11 bases between. The CDR3 has 14 amino acids. CDR3 sequence reads: CASSFFAGTYEQYF. For the CDR3, the DNA is TGTGCCAGCAGCTTCTTCGCAGGCACCTACGAGCAGTACTTC.

This clone came up a few times. The chain carries TRBV27 and TRBJ1-1, with 7 bases lining up with TRBD1. Losses at the gene ends were 5 bases for V and 2 bases for J; bases not matched to a gene: 5. The germline V gene has CDR1 MNHEY and CDR2 SMNVEV (reference sequence). The CDR3 covers 14 residues. CDR3 residues: CASSPGTANTEAFF. Written as DNA, the CDR3 is TGTGCCAGCAGTCCGGGGACAGCTAACACTGAAGCTTTCTTT.

The chain carries TRBV9 and TRBJ2-1; TRBD2 might be the D (5 bases). The germline CDR1 and CDR2 sequences are SGDLS and YYNGEE. Deletions cut 0 bases from V and 3 bases from J, with 19 bases between. The CDR3 extends over 18 amino acids. The CDR3 is CASSVEGGVAGLYNEQFF. Here the CDR3 DNA reads TGTGCCAGCAGCGTAGAGGGCGGAGTGGCGGGCCTCTACAATGAGCAGTTCTTC.

V and J are TRBV14 and TRBJ2-2, with D possibly TRBD1 on 5 matching bases. V dropped 4 bases and J dropped 1 base, with 7 bases sitting between them. The CDR3 is made up of 14 amino acids. The germline V gene has CDR1 SGHDN and CDR2 FVKESK. CDR3 residues: CASSPQGNTGELFF. The CDR3 bases are TGTGCCAGCAGCCCCCAGGGGAACACCGGGGAGCTGTTTTTT.

The gene calls are TRBV6-5 and TRBJ2-7; the match to TRBD1 covers 8 bases. The V segment lost 6 bases and the J segment 3 bases; nucleotides outside the gene matches: 7. The CDR3 extends over 14 amino acids. Germline CDR1 MNHEY, CDR2 SVGAGI. This CDR3 reads CASRRTGGHYEQYF. Here the CDR3 DNA reads TGTGCCAGCAGGCGAACAGGGGGGCACTACGAGCAGTACTTC.

The chain employs TRBV18 and TRBJ2-7, with D perhaps TRBD2 (5 bases). Germline V gene sequence: CDR1 KGHSH, CDR2 LQKENI. The CDR3 is made up of 16 amino acids. Trimming removed 1 base from V and 2 bases from J, with 15 bases in between. The CDR3: CASSPRGALGAYEQYF. As DNA, the CDR3 is TGTGCCAGCTCACCACGGGGAGCTCTCGGGGCCTACGAGCAGTACTTC.

The gene calls are TRBV29-1 and TRBJ2-7; 7 positions agree with TRBD2. Germline CDR1 reads SQVTM; CDR2 reads ANQGSEA. This CDR3 region has 13 residues. After removal of 5 bases from V and 3 bases from J, the junction contained 7 bases not matched to a gene. In nucleotides, the CDR3 is TGCAGCGTTTCCGACGGGGGGTTCTACGAGCAGTACTTC. Translated, it gives CSVSDGGFYEQYF.

The genes are TRBV29-1 and TRBJ2-5; D call uncertain. With 4 bases removed from V and 2 bases from J, the gap between germline ends came to 8 bases. The germline V gene encodes CDR1 SQVTM and CDR2 ANQGSEA. CDR3 length: 12 amino acids. The chain's CDR3 is CSVGSLQETQYF. In DNA, the CDR3 is TGCAGCGTTGGATCCTTACAAGAGACCCAGTACTTC. Variable domain in full (rest from reference TRBV29-1 and TRBJ2-5): SAVISQKPSRDICQRGTSLTIQCQVDSQVTMMFWYRQQPGQSLTLIATANQGSEATYESGFVIDKFPISRPNLTFSTLTVSNMSPEDSSIYLCSVGSLQETQYFGPGTRLLVL.